This T cell receptor (beta chain) was documented in a study of blood T cell repertoires in COVID-19. Only in-frame clones appear in the TCRdb table, and some are missing; sequencing was by immunoSEQ multiplex PCR. The sample holds around 150,000 clones, around 87% seen once. The CDR3 has 19 residues. V lost 3 bases, J lost 2 bases, and 18 bases stayed unmatched. CDR1 is DFQATT and CDR2 is SNEGSKA in the germline V gene (reference sequence). The receptor comes from a man between 18 and 35 years old with acute or convalescent COVID-19. Sequencing used peripheral blood. V is TRBV20-1 and J is TRBJ1-4; TRBD1 aligns across 7 bases. This chain's CDR3 is CSASETGEPPDGTNEKLFF. For the CDR3, the DNA is TGCAGTGCTAGTGAAACAGGGGAGCCCCCCGATGGGACTAATGAAAAACTGTTTTTT.